The next 12 T cell receptor beta chains were all read from a single sample in a study of shared clonotypes between healthy human individuals. Clones were sequenced by immunoSEQ multiplex PCR, and TCRdb holds only the in-frame ones, with some missing. Altogether about 490,000 clones are present, roughly 80% being singletons, with the ten largest covering 12%. The source material was PBMCs. Receptor source: a woman aged 35 to 49 in good health. Some clones in this sample may be carry-over from other donors' samples.

The rearrangement joins TRBV10-3 to TRBJ1-1; no firm D call. The CDR3 length is 11 residues. From germline, CDR1 is ENHRY and CDR2 SYGVKD. The germline V and J ends were trimmed by 7 bases and 8 bases, with 11 bases remaining between them. For the CDR3, the DNA is TGTGCCATCATCCGAATTCGGGAAGCTTTCTTT. Protein product: CAIIRIREAFF.

J is TRBJ1-1 and V is TRBV9; D is unclear. Trimming removed 0 bases at V and 3 bases at J, with 9 bases between. The CDR3 runs to 14 residues. Germline V gene data show CDR1 as SGDLS and CDR2 as YYNGEE. The CDR3 spells CASSVGLEDTEAFF. The CDR3 nucleotides read TGTGCCAGCAGCGTAGGACTCGAGGACACTGAAGCTTTCTTT.

This clone showed up many times. Different DNA sequences within this sample yield the same CDR3. The gene calls are TRBV2 and TRBJ2-7; possible D gene TRBD1, 7 bases. CDR3 length equals 14 residues. Per the germline V gene, CDR1 is SNHLY and CDR2 is FYNNEI. Between the trimmed V and J ends, which lost 6 bases and 0 bases, there was a span of 12 bases. CDR3 loop: CASREGQISYEQYF. CDR3 bases: TGTGCCAGCAGGGAGGGACAGATCTCCTACGAGCAGTACTTC.

The CDR3 DNA sequence: TGTGCCAGCAGTCCCGGGAGCGGGGGGACCGGGGAGCTGTTTTTT. It translates to CASSPGSGGTGELFF. J is TRBJ2-2 and V is TRBV6-6; 9 bases map to TRBD2. CDR1 is MNHNY, CDR2 SVGAGI, per germline (reference sequence). J was trimmed by 5 bases and V by 5 bases; bases with no gene match: 6. The CDR3 is 15 amino acids.

The table lists this clone with a few counts. V gene TRBV5-1 combines with J gene TRBJ2-1; 10 bases are shared with TRBD2. Germline V gives CDR1 SGHRS, CDR2 YFSETQ. This CDR3 contains 16 residues. The V gene end was trimmed by 0 bases and the J gene end by 6 bases; junction bases not matched to a gene: 6. CDR3 in amino acids: CASSLELAGSRNEQFF. The CDR3 nucleotides are TGCGCCAGCAGCTTGGAACTAGCGGGATCTCGCAATGAGCAGTTCTTC.

The chain links TRBV28 to TRBJ2-7; possibly TRBD2 for D (5 bases). Between the trimmed V and J ends, which lost 10 bases and 4 bases, there was a span of 14 bases. The CDR3 totals 12 residues. Per the germline V gene, CDR1 is MDHEN and CDR2 is SYDVKM. This CDR3 is CATMDSKYEQYF. The CDR3 DNA reads as TGTGCCACCATGGACTCCAAATACGAGCAGTACTTC.

This clone has just one count. This may arise from a read error, as a much more abundant clone is one base away. The V gene is TRBV6-4, the J gene TRBJ2-3; 10 bases line up with TRBD2. Germline V gene lookup returns CDR1 MRHNA and CDR2 SNTAGT. The V gene end was trimmed by 4 bases and the J gene end by 7 bases; junction bases not matched to a gene: 8. The CDR3 totals 15 residues. This CDR3 is CASSATSGSAYTQYF. CDR3 sequence (DNA): TGTGCCAGCAGTGCGACTAGCGGGTCGGCATATACGCAGTATTTT.

V is TRBV9 and J is TRBJ2-5, with D unclear. This CDR3 region has 15 residues. Between the trimmed V and J ends, which lost 0 bases and 1 base, there was a span of 10 bases. Germline CDR1 is SGDLS and CDR2 is YYNGEE. The CDR3 bases are TGTGCCAGCAGCGTAGATATGGCGGCCCAAGAGACCCAGTACTTC. Amino acid sequence: CASSVDMAAQETQYF.

The chain couples TRBV10-1 to TRBJ1-2; 10 positions agree with TRBD1. Germline V CDR1 and CDR2: WNHNN, SYGVQD (reference sequence). Losses at the gene ends were 0 bases for V and 8 bases for J; bases not matched to a gene: 9. The CDR3 has 16 amino acids. CDR3 loop: CASSESRDRGLGGYTF. CDR3 nucleotide sequence: TGCGCCAGCAGTGAGTCGAGGGACAGGGGTCTAGGGGGCTACACCTTC.

The V call is TRBV7-2, the J call TRBJ2-7; D ambiguous. Germline CDR1 is SGHTA and CDR2 is FQGNSA. Trimming cost V 3 bases and J 6 bases, with 18 bases left between them. The CDR3 has 15 amino acids. The CDR3, as DNA: TGTGCCAGCAGCTTGGCCGGGCTAGGTAACGGCGAGCAGTACTTC. It encodes CASSLAGLGNGEQYF.

V is TRBV7-9 and J is TRBJ2-1; TRBD1 agrees at 7 bases. V shed 1 base and J 3 bases; nucleotides not matched to a gene: 3. Germline CDR1 reads SEHNR; CDR2 reads FQNEAQ (reference sequence). This CDR3 has 15 amino acids. The CDR3 DNA sequence: TGTGCCAGCAGCTTAGGTACAGGGGTCTACAATGAGCAGTTCTTC. Encoded protein: CASSLGTGVYNEQFF.

This chain uses TRBV25-1 with TRBJ2-3; 7 bases agree with TRBD2. This CDR3 spans 16 amino acids. The J segment lost 0 bases and the V segment lost 1 base, leaving 4 bases of the junction unmatched. The V gene's germline CDR1 is MGHDK and CDR2 SYGVNS. CDR3 sequence reads: CASSELGSGSTDTQYF. The CDR3, as DNA: TGTGCCAGCAGTGAATTGGGTAGCGGGAGCACAGATACGCAGTATTTT.